The 26 T cell receptor beta chains given below trace back to one sample, sequenced in a study of early T cells in non-severe SARS-CoV-2 infection (dated by TCRdb to the early 2020s). Libraries were prepared through 5' RACE. The data were produced on a NextSeq 500. TCRdb handled the public reads itself, with Q25 trimming in fastp and clone calling in MiXCR, and kept productive beta chains. Rows are combined by CDR3 protein, so each entry shows the most common genes and DNA. Counted in this sample were approximately 100,000 distinct CDR3 sequences; approximately 15% of them appeared once. The ten largest clonotypes hold around 1.3% of the sample. What was sequenced was whole blood. Every receptor here comes from an adult who was a healthcare worker with PCR-confirmed SARS-CoV-2 infection or an uninfected control (not recorded which).

The genes are TRBV6-2 or TRBV6-3 and TRBJ2-1; possibly TRBD2 for D (7 bases). Trimming removed 5 bases at V and 6 bases at J, with 23 bases between. The CDR3 runs to 17 residues. Per the germline V gene, CDR1 is MNHEY and CDR2 is SVGEGT. CDR3 nucleotide sequence: TGTGCCAGCAGTACCCTCCCTGCCGGGCGGGGGCTCAATGAGCAGTTCTTC. The encoded protein is CASSTLPAGRGLNEQFF.

This clonotype was detected a few times. The chain joins TRBV19 to TRBJ2-7; D might be TRBD1 (6 bases). This CDR3 has 13 residues. Trimming shortened V by 5 bases and J by 5 bases, and 13 bases separated the two germline ends. Germline CDR1 and CDR2: LNHDA and SQIVND (reference sequence). The CDR3 DNA sequence: TGTGCCAGTAGTCTCCGTTACAGGGACGAGCAGTACTTC. Amino acid sequence: CASSLRYRDEQYF.

V usage is TRBV12-3 or TRBV12-4 and J usage is TRBJ1-5; maybe TRBD1 (5 bases). The CDR3 extends over 13 amino acids. V lost 6 bases to trimming and J lost 2 bases, with 8 bases between them. The CDR3 nucleotides read TGTGCCAGCAGCACCAGGGGCAATCAGCCCCAGCATTTT. The encoded protein is CASSTRGNQPQHF.

This clonotype was seen a handful of times. The V call is TRBV27, the J call TRBJ2-5; D could derive from TRBD1 or TRBD2 (8 bases each). Germline assignment: CDR1 MNHEY and CDR2 SMNVEV (reference sequence). CDR3 length equals 17 residues. Trimming removed 1 base from V and 2 bases from J, with 17 bases in between. CDR3 protein: CASSLFPGGGGQETQYF. CDR3 bases: TGTGCCAGCAGTTTATTCCCAGGGGGCGGGGGGCAAGAGACCCAGTACTTC.

The chain carries TRBV6-2 or TRBV6-3 and TRBJ1-6; no reliable D call. The germline V and J ends were trimmed by 0 bases and 10 bases, with 16 bases remaining between them. Germline CDR1 is MNHEY and CDR2 is SVGEGT. The CDR3 is made up of 16 amino acids. The CDR3 loop reads CASSYSKKSFGSPLHF. As DNA, the CDR3 is TGTGCCAGCAGTTACTCGAAGAAGTCTTTTGGCTCACCCCTCCACTTT.

J is TRBJ2-5 and V is TRBV2, with D maybe TRBD2 (6 bases). Trimming cost V 6 bases and J 2 bases, with 13 bases left between them. From germline, CDR1 is SNHLY and CDR2 FYNNEI. This CDR3 has 14 amino acids. CDR3 sequence reads: CASRKAAGQETQYF. CDR3 nucleotide sequence: TGTGCCAGCAGGAAAGCCGCGGGGCAAGAGACCCAGTACTTC. Filled out from reference TRBV2 and TRBJ2-5, the complete variable domain reads EPEVTQTPSHQVTQMGQEVILRCVPISNHLYFYWYRQILGQKVEFLVSFYNNEISEKSEIFDDQFSVERPDGSNFTLKIRSTKLEDSAMYFCASRKAAGQETQYFGPGTRLLVL.

The table lists this clonotype with many counts. CDR3 sequence (DNA): TGTGCCAGCAGTTTTGGCCGTAGCAATGAGCAGTTCTTC. This translates into CASSFGRSNEQFF. V usage is TRBV27 and J usage is TRBJ2-1; D not certain. V lost 3 bases to trimming and J lost 6 bases, with 9 bases between them. From germline, CDR1 is MNHEY and CDR2 SMNVEV (reference sequence). The CDR3 is 13 residues long.

This clonotype was seen more than once but under ten times. The rearrangement links TRBV15 to TRBJ2-1; D might be TRBD2 (7 bases). The CDR3 has 15 amino acids. The germline gives CDR1 LNHNV, CDR2 YYDKDF (reference sequence). The germline V and J ends were trimmed by 6 bases and 6 bases, with 18 bases remaining between them. The CDR3 sequence: CATRERDTTPNEQFF. DNA of the CDR3: TGTGCCACCAGGGAGCGGGACACAACGCCCAATGAGCAGTTCTTC.

This clonotype was observed a handful of times. The chain uses TRBV12-3 or TRBV12-4 and TRBJ1-1; D is unclear. V lost 7 bases and J lost 0, with 9 bases in between. The CDR3 sequence is 13 residues long. CDR3 protein: CASTLGVNTEAFF. CDR3 in DNA: TGTGCCAGCACCTTAGGAGTGAACACTGAAGCTTTCTTT.

This clonotype showed up many times. This rearrangement joins TRBV7-2 to TRBJ1-1; 8 nucleotides line up with TRBD1. The trim removed 5 bases at V and 7 bases at J, leaving 3 bases unmatched. CDR3 size: 12 residues. Germline CDR1 is SGHTA and CDR2 is FQGNSA. The CDR3 region has the DNA TGTGCCAGCAGCCTAGGGACAGGTGAAGCTTTCTTT. Amino acid sequence: CASSLGTGEAFF.

The rearrangement links TRBV12-3 or TRBV12-4 to TRBJ2-1; no clear D. Trimming stripped 7 bases from V and 7 bases from J, with 11 bases between. The CDR3 sequence is 12 residues long. The CDR3 sequence is CASMDGRNEQFF. CDR3 DNA: TGTGCCAGCATGGACGGACGGAATGAGCAGTTCTTC.

The rearrangement links TRBV7-9 to TRBJ2-7, with 7 bases aligning to TRBD1. The CDR3 length is 12 residues. V shed 4 bases and J 7 bases; nucleotides not matched to a gene: 4. Germline V CDR1 and CDR2: SEHNR, FQNEAQ (reference sequence). The CDR3 sequence: CASSYRGSEQYF. DNA for the CDR3: TGTGCCAGCAGCTACAGGGGTAGTGAGCAGTACTTC.

This clonotype was detected only a few times. The chain carries TRBV28 and TRBJ2-2; unclear D gene. V lost 3 bases to trimming and J lost 1 base, with 3 bases between them. Germline CDR1 and CDR2: MDHEN and SYDVKM. CDR3 length equals 13 residues. The chain's CDR3 is CASSFRNTGELFF. The CDR3, as DNA: TGTGCCAGCAGTTTCAGGAACACCGGGGAGCTGTTTTTT. The full variable domain, with the rest looked up from reference TRBV28 and TRBJ2-2, is DVKVTQSSRYLVKRTGEKVFLECVQDMDHENMFWYRQDPGLGLRLIYFSYDVKMKEKGDIPEGYSVSREKKERFSLILESASTNQTSMYLCASSFRNTGELFFGEGSRLTVL.

The V gene is TRBV29-1, the J gene TRBJ2-7, with TRBD1 matching over 8 bases. The CDR3 extends over 14 amino acids. V trimming: 6 bases; J trimming: 4 bases; junction bases outside the gene matches: 11. Germline V gene data show CDR1 as SQVTM and CDR2 as ANQGSEA. The CDR3 bases are TGCAGCGTCGGGGGCCAGGGGGCTGGGTACGAGCAGTACTTC. This gives the protein CSVGGQGAGYEQYF.

This clonotype was observed at least ten times. The chain has TRBV12-3 or TRBV12-4 and TRBJ2-7, with 7 positions matching TRBD2. With 3 bases clipped from V and 6 bases from J, the junction kept 2 bases outside the gene matches. CDR3 length: 12 residues. CDR3 DNA sequence: TGTGCCAGCAGTTTTTGGGGGGGCGAGCAGTACTTC. Residues: CASSFWGGEQYF.

This clonotype turned up a few times. The V and J genes are TRBV6-6 and TRBJ1-1; tentative D call: TRBD1 (6 bases). Trimming took off 5 bases at V and 3 bases at J, with 19 bases between the two ends. Germline V gene lookup returns CDR1 MNHNY and CDR2 SVGAGI (reference sequence). The CDR3 totals 16 residues. This chain's CDR3 is CASSPLSGGEHTEAFF. Written as DNA, the CDR3 is TGTGCCAGCAGTCCTCTTTCCGGGGGCGAGCACACTGAAGCTTTCTTT.

This clonotype was recorded a few times. The chain recombines TRBV7-6 with TRBJ2-3; D is unresolved. With 5 bases removed from V and 0 bases from J, the gap between germline ends came to 3 bases. The CDR3 extends over 12 amino acids. Germline V gene lookup returns CDR1 SGHVS and CDR2 FNYEAQ. The CDR3 here is CASSQSTDTQYF. DNA of the CDR3: TGTGCCAGCAGCCAAAGCACAGATACGCAGTATTTT.

The genes are TRBV7-9 and TRBJ1-1; tentatively, D is TRBD1 (6 bases). V lost 5 bases and J lost 6, with 19 bases in between. The CDR3 sequence is 15 residues long. Germline-derived CDR1 and CDR2 are SEHNR and FQNEAQ (reference sequence). The CDR3 loop is CASSPETGLGAEAFF. The CDR3 DNA follows: TGTGCCAGCAGCCCAGAAACAGGGCTAGGGGCTGAAGCTTTCTTT.

This clonotype appeared a few times. This rearrangement joins TRBV7-8 to TRBJ2-7; 8 bases map to TRBD1. CDR1 and CDR2 from the germline V gene are SGHVS and FQNEAQ. There are 16 residues in the CDR3. V lost 0 bases and J lost 4; bases outside the gene matches: 8. The CDR3 coding sequence is TGTGCCAGCAGCTTAGCGTCTACAGGGGGGCAATACGAGCAGTACTTC. As protein: CASSLASTGGQYEQYF.

The chain has TRBV7-9 and TRBJ1-2; 8 positions match TRBD1. V gave up 0 bases and J gave up 10 bases; unmatched junction bases: 4. CDR1 is SEHNR and CDR2 is FQNEAQ in the germline V gene (reference sequence). This CDR3 comprises 13 residues. For the CDR3, the DNA is TGTGCCAGCAGCTTAGCGAGGACAGGGTACTACACCTTC. Translating gives CASSLARTGYYTF.

This CDR3 reads CASSLGGTGNTGELFF. CDR3 in DNA: TGTGCCAGCAGCTTAGGGGGGACAGGGAACACCGGGGAGCTGTTTTTT. This sequence joins TRBV7-2 and TRBJ2-2; 8 positions agree with TRBD1. V trimming: 1 base; J trimming: 1 base; junction bases outside the gene matches: 2. This CDR3 contains 16 residues. Germline CDR1 reads SGHTA; CDR2 reads FQGNSA.

This clonotype was detected only once. V and J are TRBV6-5 and TRBJ1-1; 12 positions match TRBD1. The J segment lost 4 bases and the V segment lost 4 bases, leaving 4 bases of the junction unmatched. Germline lookup yields CDR1 MNHEY and CDR2 SVGAGI. This CDR3 spans 15 amino acids. For the CDR3, the DNA is TGTGCCAGCAGTTTGCCGGGACAGGGGGCCACTGAAGCTTTCTTT. It encodes CASSLPGQGATEAFF.

At least ten counts were recorded for this clonotype. The chain links TRBV19 to TRBJ2-2, with D perhaps TRBD2 (5 bases). The CDR3 extends over 16 amino acids. Germline V CDR1 and CDR2: LNHDA, SQIVND (reference sequence). With 6 bases removed from V and 2 bases from J, the gap between germline ends came to 16 bases. The CDR3 nucleotides read TGTGCCAGTAGCAAGATAGGAACGGGAAACACCGGGGAGCTGTTTTTT. Its translation: CASSKIGTGNTGELFF.

This clonotype was detected only a few times. This chain connects TRBV5-1 to TRBJ1-1; D is ambiguous. The germline gives CDR1 SGHRS, CDR2 YFSETQ. The V end was cut by 0 bases, the J end by 3 bases, with 12 bases between. This CDR3 spans 15 amino acids. CDR3: CASSLAAGLDTEAFF. The CDR3 DNA reads TGCGCCAGCAGCTTGGCCGCGGGCCTGGACACTGAAGCTTTCTTT.

The rearrangement uses TRBV4-2 and TRBJ1-4, with a tentative D call TRBD1 (6 bases). Germline loops: CDR1 LGHNA, CDR2 YNFKEQ. This CDR3 spans 16 amino acids. Trimming pared 4 bases from V and 7 bases from J, leaving 19 bases between. The CDR3, as DNA: TGTGCCAGCAGCCCTGCCGCGGGGGCGAGCGGTGAAAAACTGTTTTTT. It specifies CASSPAAGASGEKLFF.

This chain joins TRBV5-1 and TRBJ2-3, with D perhaps assigned TRBD1 or TRBD2 (5 bases each). Per germline, CDR1 SGHRS and CDR2 YFSETQ. V was cut by 4 bases and J by 6 bases, with 12 bases left in between. The CDR3 is 13 amino acids. In nucleotides, the CDR3 is TGCGCCAGCAGCGCCCGGGACCAGGATACGCAGTATTTT. Translation: CASSARDQDTQYF.